A single sample is the source of the 5 T cell receptor beta chains below, sequenced in a study of cytomegalovirus exposure and HLA in healthy donors. 60 Vbeta and 13 Jbeta primers were used in PCR. Using immunoSEQ multiplex PCR, the repertoire was profiled, and TCRdb retains in-frame clones only, with some absent. The sample shows approximately 160,000 clones, roughly three quarters of them seen only once. Sequenced input: PBMCs. These receptors were taken from a male donor in good health and CMV-seropositive.

This chain joins TRBV5-6 and TRBJ2-1; 8 bases agree with TRBD2. Germline lookup yields CDR1 SGHDT and CDR2 YYEEEE. With V trimmed by 4 bases and J by 4 bases, 7 bases remained unmatched. The CDR3 has 15 amino acids. DNA for the CDR3: TGTGCCAGCAGCCGTACGGGGGGGGGTTACAATGAGCAGTTCTTC. The encoded protein is CASSRTGGGYNEQFF.

This clone was picked up one time. The gene calls are TRBV7-6 and TRBJ1-2; 8 positions match TRBD1. CDR3 length: 16 residues. The V gene's germline CDR1 is SGHVS and CDR2 FNYEAQ. The ends lost 0 bases at V and 5 bases at J; junction bases unmatched: 8. This chain's CDR3 is CASSLAPPGGEYGYTF. The CDR3 DNA is TGTGCCAGCAGCTTAGCCCCCCCAGGGGGCGAGTATGGCTACACCTTC. Filled out from reference TRBV7-6 and TRBJ1-2, the complete variable domain reads GAGVSQSPRYKVTKRGQDVALRCDPISGHVSLYWYRQALGQGPEFLTYFNYEAQQDKSGLPNDRFSAERPEGSISTLTIQRTEQRDSAMYRCASSLAPPGGEYGYTFGSGTRLTVV.

This sequence joins TRBV12-1 and TRBJ2-7; the table's D gene call, TRBD1, was not cross checked with the DNA. TRBV12-1 is noted as a pseudogene. This CDR3 is built from 15 residues. CDR3 sequence: CASSFVWGHEDEQYF. Here the CDR3 DNA reads TGTGCCAGCAGCTTTGTCTGGGGGCATGAGGACGAGCAGTACTTC.

This clone was detected a few times. V and J are TRBV29-1 and TRBJ1-1; TRBD1 matches 7 bases. The CDR3 extends over 13 amino acids. With V trimmed by 7 bases and J by 0 bases, 5 bases remained unmatched. Germline CDR1 and CDR2: SQVTM and ANQGSEA. The DNA of the CDR3 is TGCAGCGGAGACAGGGCTGTGAACACTGAAGCTTTCTTT. The encoded protein is CSGDRAVNTEAFF.

The V and J genes are TRBV7-9 and TRBJ1-2, with TRBD1 identical over 10 bases. The CDR3 has 15 residues. CDR1 is SEHNR and CDR2 is FQNEAQ in the germline V gene (reference sequence). J was trimmed by 8 bases and V by 5 bases; bases with no gene match: 11. The CDR3 bases are TGTGCCAGCAGCACGTTAGACAGGGGGCTAGAAGGCTACACCTTC. Protein product: CASSTLDRGLEGYTF.